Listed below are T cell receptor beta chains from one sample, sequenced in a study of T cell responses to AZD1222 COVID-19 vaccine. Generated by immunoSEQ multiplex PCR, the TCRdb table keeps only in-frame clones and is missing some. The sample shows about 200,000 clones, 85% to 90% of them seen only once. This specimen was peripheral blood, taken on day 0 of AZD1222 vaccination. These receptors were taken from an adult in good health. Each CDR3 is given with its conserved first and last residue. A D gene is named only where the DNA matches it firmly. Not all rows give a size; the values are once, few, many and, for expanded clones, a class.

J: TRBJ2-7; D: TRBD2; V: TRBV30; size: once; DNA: TGTGCCTGGGATCCCTCGGCGGGGGCCTACGAGCAGTACTTC; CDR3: CAWDPSAGAYEQYF
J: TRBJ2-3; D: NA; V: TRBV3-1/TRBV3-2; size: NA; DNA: TGTGCCAGCAGCAGGCTAGCGTCATTAGATACGCAGTATTTT; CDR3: CASSRLASLDTQYF
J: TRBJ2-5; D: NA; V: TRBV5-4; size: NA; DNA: TGTGCCAGCAGCTTGGAGATCCCCGTGGGAGAGACCCAGTACTTC; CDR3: CASSLEIPVGETQYF
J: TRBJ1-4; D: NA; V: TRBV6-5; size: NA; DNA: TGTGCCAGCAGTTGGGGCTCCCAAAATGAAAAACTGTTTTTT; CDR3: CASSWGSQNEKLFF
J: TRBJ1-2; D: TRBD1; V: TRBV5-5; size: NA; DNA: TGTGCCAGCAGCAGGACAGGGGCGCATGGCTACACCTTC; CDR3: CASSRTGAHGYTF
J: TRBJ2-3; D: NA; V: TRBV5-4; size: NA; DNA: TGTGCCAGCAGCCCGGCGCAGAGCCCAGATACGCAGTATTTT; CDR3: CASSPAQSPDTQYF
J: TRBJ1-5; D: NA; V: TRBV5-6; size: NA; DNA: TGTGCCAGCAGCTCTACAGGGTTGGGAAATCAGCCCCAGCATTTT; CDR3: CASSSTGLGNQPQHF
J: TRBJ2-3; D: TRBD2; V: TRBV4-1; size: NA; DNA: TGCGCCAGCAGCCAAGGAGCCGGGACTACCACAGATACGCAGTATTTT; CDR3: CASSQGAGTTTDTQYF
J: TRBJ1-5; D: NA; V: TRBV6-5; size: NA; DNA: TGTGCCAGCAGTTTGTGGGGTTCGGGTCAGCCCCAGCATTTT; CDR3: CASSLWGSGQPQHF
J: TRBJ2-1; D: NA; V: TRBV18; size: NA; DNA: TGTGCCAGCTCGCCCGGCGGCGGGTCCAATGAGCAGTTCTTC; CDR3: CASSPGGGSNEQFF
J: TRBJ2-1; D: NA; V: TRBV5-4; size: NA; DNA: TGTGCCAGCAGCCCCAGTGACTATCGATCCTACAATGAGCAGTTCTTC; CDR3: CASSPSDYRSYNEQFF
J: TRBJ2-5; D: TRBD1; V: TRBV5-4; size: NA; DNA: TGTGCCAGCAGCTCCCGGGACAGGCAAGAGACCCAGTACTTC; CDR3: CASSSRDRQETQYF
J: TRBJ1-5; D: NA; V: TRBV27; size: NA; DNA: TGTGCCAGCAGTTTTTTCGTCAATCAGCCCCAGCATTTT; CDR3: CASSFFVNQPQHF
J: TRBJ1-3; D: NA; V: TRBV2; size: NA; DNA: TGTGCCAGCAGTGTGGGGATTCTCTCTGGAAACACCATATATTTT; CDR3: CASSVGILSGNTIYF
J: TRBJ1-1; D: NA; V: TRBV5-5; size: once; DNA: TGTGCCAGCAGCTTCACAGAAGTGAACACTGAAGCTTTCTTT; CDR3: CASSFTEVNTEAFF
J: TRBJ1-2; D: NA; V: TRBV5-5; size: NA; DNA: TGTGCCAGCAGCTTGGATGGAGGGGGAGTCTATGGCTACACCTTC; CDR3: CASSLDGGGVYGYTF
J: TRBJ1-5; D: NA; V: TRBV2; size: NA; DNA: TGTGCCAGCAAGGGGCGGACTGATCAGCCCCAGCATTTT; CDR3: CASKGRTDQPQHF
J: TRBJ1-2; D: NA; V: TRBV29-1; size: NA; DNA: TGCAGCACCAATGAGGAACAGCTTTACTATGGCTACACCTTC; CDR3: CSTNEEQLYYGYTF
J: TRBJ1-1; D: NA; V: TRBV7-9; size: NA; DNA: TGTGCCAGCAGTCCCAACAAGAACACTGAAGCTTTCTTT; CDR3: CASSPNKNTEAFF
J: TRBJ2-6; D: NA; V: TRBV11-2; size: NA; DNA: TGTGCCAGCAGCCCGCATTTCTCTGGGGCCAACGTCCTGACTTTC; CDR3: CASSPHFSGANVLTF
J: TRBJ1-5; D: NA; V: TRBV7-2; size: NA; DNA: TGTGCCAGCAGCCTAAGGGTGGGGCAAAATCAGCCCCAGCATTTT; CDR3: CASSLRVGQNQPQHF
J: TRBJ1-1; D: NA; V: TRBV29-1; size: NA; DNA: TGCAGCGTTGGGGGGAAGGGGAAGAACACTGAAGCTTTCTTT; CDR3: CSVGGKGKNTEAFF
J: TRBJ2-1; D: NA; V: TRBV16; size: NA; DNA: TGTGCCAGCAGCGAAGACAGGAGCTCCTACAATGAGCAGTTCTTC; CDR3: CASSEDRSSYNEQFF
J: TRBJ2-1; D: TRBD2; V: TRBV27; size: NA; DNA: TGTGCCAGCACTCCGGGCCTAGCGGGGGGAAACTACAATGAGCAGTTCTTC; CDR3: CASTPGLAGGNYNEQFF
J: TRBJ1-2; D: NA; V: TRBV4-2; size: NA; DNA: TGTGCCAGCAGCCAAGGACGGAGGGACCACTATGGCTACACCTTC; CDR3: CASSQGRRDHYGYTF
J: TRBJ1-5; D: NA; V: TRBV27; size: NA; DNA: TGTGCCAGCAGTCCCCGGGACAGCAATCAGCCCCAGCATTTT; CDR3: CASSPRDSNQPQHF
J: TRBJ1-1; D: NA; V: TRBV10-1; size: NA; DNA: TGCGCCAGCACCCAGGGAATTGGGACTGAAGCTTTCTTT; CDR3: CASTQGIGTEAFF
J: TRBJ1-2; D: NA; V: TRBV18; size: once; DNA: TGTGCCAGCTCACCGGATGCCACGGGCTATGGCTACACCTTC; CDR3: CASSPDATGYGYTF
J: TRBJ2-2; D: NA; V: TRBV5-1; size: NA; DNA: TGCGCCAGCAGCTTGGTGGACAGGGAGCTGTTTTTT; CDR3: CASSLVDRELFF
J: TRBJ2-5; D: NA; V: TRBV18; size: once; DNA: TGTGCCAGCTCACCGGAAGTGGAGACCCAGTACTTC; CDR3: CASSPEVETQYF
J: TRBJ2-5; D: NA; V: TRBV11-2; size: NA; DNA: TGTGCCAGCAGCTTAGGGGCATTCCGAGGGGAGACCCAGTACTTC; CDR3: CASSLGAFRGETQYF
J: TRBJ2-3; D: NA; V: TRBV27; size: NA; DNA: TGTGCCAGCAGATTGACTGGGTCGACGGGCACAGATACGCAGTATTTT; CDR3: CASRLTGSTGTDTQYF
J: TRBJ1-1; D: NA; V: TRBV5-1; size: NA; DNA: TGCGCCAGCAGCTTGGCCAGGGTGAACACTGAAGCTTTCTTT; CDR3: CASSLARVNTEAFF
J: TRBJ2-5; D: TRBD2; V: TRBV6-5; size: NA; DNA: TGTGCCAGCAGTTACTCGAGTAGCGGGAGGGAGACCCAGTACTTC; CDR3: CASSYSSSGRETQYF
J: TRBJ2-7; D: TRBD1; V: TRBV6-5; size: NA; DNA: TGTGCCAGCAGCGACGGACAGGGTAGATCCTACGAGCAGTACTTC; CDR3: CASSDGQGRSYEQYF
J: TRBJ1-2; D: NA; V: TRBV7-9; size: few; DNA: TGTGCCAGCAGCCCACCGGGGACGAACTATGGCTACACCTTC; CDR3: CASSPPGTNYGYTF
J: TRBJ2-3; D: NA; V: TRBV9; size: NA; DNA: TGTGCCAGCAGCGTAGATTACGAGAGGGCGCAGTATTTT; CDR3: CASSVDYERAQYF
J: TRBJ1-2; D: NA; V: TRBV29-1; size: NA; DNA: TGCAGCGTTGGGGGAGGTCCAAGGGGCTATGGCTACACCTTC; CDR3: CSVGGGPRGYGYTF
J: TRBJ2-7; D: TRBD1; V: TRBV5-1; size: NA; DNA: TGCGCCAGCAGCAAGACAGGGACCTACGAGCAGTACTTC; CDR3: CASSKTGTYEQYF
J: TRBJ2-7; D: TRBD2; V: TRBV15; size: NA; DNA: TGTGCCACCAGCAGAGGGGTAGCGGGGGGCCTCGAGCAGTACTTC; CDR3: CATSRGVAGGLEQYF
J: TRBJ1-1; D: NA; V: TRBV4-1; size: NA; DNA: TGCGCCAGCAGCCAAGATCTGGGTTCAAACACTGAAGCTTTCTTT; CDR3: CASSQDLGSNTEAFF